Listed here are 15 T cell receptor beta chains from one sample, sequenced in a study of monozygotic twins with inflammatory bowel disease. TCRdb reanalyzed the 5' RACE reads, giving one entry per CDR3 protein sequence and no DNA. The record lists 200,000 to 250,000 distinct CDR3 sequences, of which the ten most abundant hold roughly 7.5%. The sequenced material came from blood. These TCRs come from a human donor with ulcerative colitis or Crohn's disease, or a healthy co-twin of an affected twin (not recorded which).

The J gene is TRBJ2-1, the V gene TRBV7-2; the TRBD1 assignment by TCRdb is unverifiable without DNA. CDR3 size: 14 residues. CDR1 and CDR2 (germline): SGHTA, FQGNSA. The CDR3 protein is CASSLMGQGDEQFF.

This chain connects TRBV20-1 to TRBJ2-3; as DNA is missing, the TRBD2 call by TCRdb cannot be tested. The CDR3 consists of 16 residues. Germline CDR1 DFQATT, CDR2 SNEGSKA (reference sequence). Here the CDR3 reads CSARDIAGEDTDTQYF.

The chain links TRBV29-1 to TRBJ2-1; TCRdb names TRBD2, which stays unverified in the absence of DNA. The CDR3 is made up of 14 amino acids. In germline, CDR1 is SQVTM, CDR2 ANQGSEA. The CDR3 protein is CSVEGYGSGNEQFF.

CDR3 sequence reads: CASSLWSGGRDTEAFF. The chain has TRBV28 and TRBJ1-1. Per the germline V gene, CDR1 is MDHEN and CDR2 is SYDVKM. The CDR3 contains 16 residues.

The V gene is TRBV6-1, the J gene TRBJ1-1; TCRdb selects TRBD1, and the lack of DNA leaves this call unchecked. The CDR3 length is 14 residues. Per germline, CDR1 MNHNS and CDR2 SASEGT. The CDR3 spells CASSPRQGGTEAFF.

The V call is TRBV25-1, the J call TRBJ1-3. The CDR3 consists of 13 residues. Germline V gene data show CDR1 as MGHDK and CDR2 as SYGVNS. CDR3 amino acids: CASRSGGGNTTYF.

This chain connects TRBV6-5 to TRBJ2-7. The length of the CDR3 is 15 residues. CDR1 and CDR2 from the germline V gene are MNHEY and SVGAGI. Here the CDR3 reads CASSYPGQESYGQYF.

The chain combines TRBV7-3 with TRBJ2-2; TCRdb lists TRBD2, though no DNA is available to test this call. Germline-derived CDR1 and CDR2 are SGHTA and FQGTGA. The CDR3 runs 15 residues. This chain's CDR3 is CASSLNEGSTGELFF.

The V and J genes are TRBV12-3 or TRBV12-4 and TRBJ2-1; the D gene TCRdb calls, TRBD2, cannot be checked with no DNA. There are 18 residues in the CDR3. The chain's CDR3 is CASSPIGTSGGVGNEQFF.

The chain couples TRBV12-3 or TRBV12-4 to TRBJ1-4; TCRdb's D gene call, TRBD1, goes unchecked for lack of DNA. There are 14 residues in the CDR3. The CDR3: CASSPLTGVSELFF.

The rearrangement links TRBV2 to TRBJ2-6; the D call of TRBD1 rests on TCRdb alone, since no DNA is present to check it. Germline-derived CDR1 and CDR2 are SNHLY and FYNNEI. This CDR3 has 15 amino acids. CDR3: CASQQGASGANVLTF.

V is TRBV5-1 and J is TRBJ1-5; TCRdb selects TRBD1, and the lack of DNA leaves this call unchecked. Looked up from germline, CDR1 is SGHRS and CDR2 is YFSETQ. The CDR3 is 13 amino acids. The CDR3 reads CASSPDRGQPQHF.

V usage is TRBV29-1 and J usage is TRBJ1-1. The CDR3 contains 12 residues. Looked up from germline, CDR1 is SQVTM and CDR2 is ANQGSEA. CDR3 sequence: CSVEASPSEAFF.

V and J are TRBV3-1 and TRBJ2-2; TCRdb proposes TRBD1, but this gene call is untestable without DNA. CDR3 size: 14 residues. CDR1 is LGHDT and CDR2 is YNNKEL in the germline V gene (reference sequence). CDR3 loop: CASARERNTGELFF.

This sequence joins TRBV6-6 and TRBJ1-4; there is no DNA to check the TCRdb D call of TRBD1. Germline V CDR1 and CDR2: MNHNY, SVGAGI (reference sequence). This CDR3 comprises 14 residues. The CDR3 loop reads CSSRPGTGGEKLFF.